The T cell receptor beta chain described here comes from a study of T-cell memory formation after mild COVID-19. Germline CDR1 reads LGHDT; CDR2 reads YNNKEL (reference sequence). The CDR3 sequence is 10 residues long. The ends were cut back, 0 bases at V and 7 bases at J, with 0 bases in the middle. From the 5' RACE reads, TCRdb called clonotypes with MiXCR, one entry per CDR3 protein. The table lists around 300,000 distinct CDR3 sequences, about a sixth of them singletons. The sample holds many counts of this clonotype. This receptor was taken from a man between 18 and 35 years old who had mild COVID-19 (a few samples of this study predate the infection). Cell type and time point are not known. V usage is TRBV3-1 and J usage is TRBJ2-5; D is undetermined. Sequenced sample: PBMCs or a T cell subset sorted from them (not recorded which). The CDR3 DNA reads TGTGCCAGCAGCCAAGAGACCCAGTACTTC. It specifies CASSQETQYF.